The 32 T cell receptor beta chains below come from one sample, sequenced in a study of STAT5B mutations in CD4+ large granular lymphocyte leukemia. Assay used: immunoSEQ multiplex PCR; TCRdb lists only in-frame clones, some missing. The table records 35,000 or so clones, approximately 69% of them present only once. Specimen: CD4+ T cells from blood buffy coats. Every receptor here comes from a human donor in good health.

The chain couples TRBV20-1 to TRBJ2-7, with unresolved D. V gave up 6 bases and J gave up 2 bases, with 8 bases separating them. Germline V CDR1 and CDR2: DFQATT, SNEGSKA (reference sequence). The CDR3 is made up of 11 amino acids. Here the CDR3 reads CSAGEPYEQYF. For the CDR3, the DNA is TGCAGTGCCGGCGAGCCCTACGAGCAGTACTTC.

The V call is TRBV18, the J call TRBJ2-1; a weak D match, TRBD1 (6 bases). V shed 3 bases and J shed 6 bases, with 15 bases lying between them. The germline V gene encodes CDR1 KGHSH and CDR2 LQKENI. The length of the CDR3 is 15 residues. Here the CDR3 DNA reads TGTGCCAGCTCACCCAGACAGGTTAACATCAATGAGCAGTTCTTC. Protein: CASSPRQVNINEQFF.

In DNA, the CDR3 is TGTGCCAGCAGTGGCGCGGGCCAAAGGAATGAGCAGTTCTTC. Amino acid sequence: CASSGAGQRNEQFF. The chain links TRBV25-1 to TRBJ2-1; a weak D match, TRBD2 (5 bases). This CDR3 contains 14 residues. The germline V gene has CDR1 MGHDK and CDR2 SYGVNS. With 4 bases removed from V and 7 bases from J, the gap between germline ends came to 14 bases.

V usage is TRBV7-2 and J usage is TRBJ2-3, with 8 bases aligning to TRBD2. Trimming cost V 5 bases and J 2 bases; bases outside gene matches: 9. The germline V gene encodes CDR1 SGHTA and CDR2 FQGNSA. This CDR3 contains 16 residues. The CDR3 is CASSQNGGAITDTQYF. In DNA, the CDR3 is TGTGCCAGCAGCCAAAACGGGGGGGCCATCACAGATACGCAGTATTTT.

The chain has TRBV19 and TRBJ2-7, with 9 nucleotides matching TRBD1. Germline V gene lookup returns CDR1 LNHDA and CDR2 SQIVND (reference sequence). Germline trimming cut 6 bases from V and 4 bases from J; bases unmatched to any gene: 4. The CDR3 contains 13 residues. The CDR3 sequence is CASSRDRVYEQYF. CDR3 coding DNA: TGTGCCAGTAGCCGGGACAGGGTTTACGAGCAGTACTTC. The full variable domain, with the rest looked up from reference TRBV19 and TRBJ2-7, is DGGITQSPKYLFRKEGQNVTLSCEQNLNHDAMYWYRQDPGQGLRLIYYSQIVNDFQKGDIAEGYSVSREKKESFPLTVTSAQKNPTAFYLCASSRDRVYEQYFGPGTRLTVT.

A few counts support this clone. This sequence joins TRBV19 and TRBJ1-2; D is unclear. The CDR3 runs to 15 residues. The germline gives CDR1 LNHDA, CDR2 SQIVND (reference sequence). Trimming stripped 6 bases from V and 0 bases from J, with 14 bases between. CDR3 sequence: CASRAGGITNYGYTF. CDR3 nucleotide sequence: TGTGCCAGTAGAGCTGGAGGGATCACTAACTATGGCTACACCTTC.

The chain carries TRBV30 and TRBJ2-3, with TRBD2 matching over 8 bases. Unmatched junction bases numbered 5, after V lost 0 bases and J lost 0 bases. The CDR3 length is 16 residues. Germline CDR1 reads GTSNPN; CDR2 reads SVGIG (reference sequence). As DNA, the CDR3 is TGTGCCTGGAGTGTCGGGACTAGTGGGAGCACAGATACGCAGTATTTT. Its protein is CAWSVGTSGSTDTQYF.

The chain employs TRBV5-1 and TRBJ2-2; D remains ambiguous. This CDR3 comprises 14 residues. Deletions cut 0 bases from V and 0 bases from J, with 3 bases between. The germline V gene encodes CDR1 SGHRS and CDR2 YFSETQ. Here the CDR3 DNA reads TGCGCCAGCAGCTTGGGAACGAACACCGGGGAGCTGTTTTTT. Protein product: CASSLGTNTGELFF. Using reference TRBV5-1 and TRBJ2-2 for the parts outside the CDR3, the full variable domain is KAGVTQTPRYLIKTRGQQVTLSCSPISGHRSVSWYQQTPGQGLQFLFEYFSETQRNKGNFPGRFSGRQFSNSRSEMNVSTLELGDSALYLCASSLGTNTGELFFGEGSRLTVL.

This clone has just a few counts. V usage is TRBV2 and J usage is TRBJ1-1; D is ambiguous. V lost 7 bases to trimming and J lost 4 bases, with 13 bases between them. Germline V lookup: CDR1 SNHLY, CDR2 FYNNEI. The CDR3 loop spans 13 amino acids. CDR3 sequence: CASTQESRTEAFF. The CDR3 bases are TGTGCCAGCACTCAGGAAAGTCGCACTGAAGCTTTCTTT.

This chain joins TRBV29-1 and TRBJ2-3, with D possibly being TRBD2 (6 bases). CDR3 length: 13 residues. Trimming shortened V by 6 bases and J by 3 bases, and 13 bases separated the two germline ends. Germline V gene lookup returns CDR1 SQVTM and CDR2 ANQGSEA. The CDR3 loop reads CSVDWGGTDTQYF. For the CDR3, the DNA is TGCAGCGTGGACTGGGGAGGAACAGATACGCAGTATTTT.

This chain uses TRBV14 with TRBJ2-1; 7 nucleotides agree with TRBD1. The CDR3 runs to 19 residues. Germline CDR1 reads SGHDN; CDR2 reads FVKESK. With 3 bases clipped from V and 3 bases from J, the junction kept 17 bases outside the gene matches. CDR3 protein: CASSHPYRGGAGHYNEQFF. The CDR3 DNA is TGTGCCAGCAGCCATCCGTACAGAGGGGGCGCCGGACACTACAATGAGCAGTTCTTC.

The rearrangement links TRBV18 to TRBJ2-7, with D possibly TRBD1 on 6 matching bases. The CDR3 contains 17 residues. Germline V gene lookup returns CDR1 KGHSH and CDR2 LQKENI. The V and J ends lost 1 base and 1 base respectively, with 17 bases between them. Here the CDR3 DNA reads TGTGCCAGCTCACCACTGGGGGCCCAGCAGATGTCCTACGAGCAGTACTTC. Translation: CASSPLGAQQMSYEQYF.

This chain joins TRBV30 and TRBJ1-6; D is uncertain. With 0 bases removed from V and 9 bases from J, the gap between germline ends came to 6 bases. The length of the CDR3 is 12 residues. Germline loops: CDR1 GTSNPN, CDR2 SVGIG (reference sequence). The chain's CDR3 is CAWSVSSSPLHF. The DNA of the CDR3 is TGTGCCTGGAGTGTAAGCAGTTCACCCCTCCACTTT. Supplemented by reference TRBV30 and TRBJ1-6, the full variable domain reads SQTIHQWPATLVQPVGSPLSLECTVEGTSNPNLYWYRQAAGRGLQLLFYSVGIGQISSEVPQNLSASRPQDRQFILSSKKLLLSDSGFYLCAWSVSSSPLHFGNGTRLTVT.

The CDR3 sequence is CASSYAGGGSGELFF. CDR3 sequence (DNA): TGTGCCAGCAGTTACGCAGGGGGTGGTTCCGGGGAGCTGTTTTTT. J is TRBJ2-2 and V is TRBV6-5, with 7 bases matching TRBD1. Germline V lookup: CDR1 MNHEY, CDR2 SVGAGI. The CDR3 loop spans 15 amino acids. V shed 2 bases, J shed 6 bases, and the junction held 6 bases outside the gene matches.

The chain recombines TRBV5-4 with TRBJ1-1; 7 nucleotides match TRBD1. V was clipped by 1 base and J by 3 bases; unmatched bases: 6. Germline V CDR1 and CDR2: SGHNT, YYREEE (reference sequence). CDR3 length equals 15 residues. CDR3 DNA: TGTGCCAGCAGCTTGAAAACAGGGGTGGACACTGAAGCTTTCTTT. Its protein product is CASSLKTGVDTEAFF.

This clone showed up just once. This sequence joins TRBV4-1 and TRBJ2-5; TRBD2 agrees at 14 bases. This CDR3 comprises 18 residues. V lost 3 bases and J lost 2; bases outside the gene matches: 8. Germline CDR1 reads MGHRA; CDR2 reads YSYEKL. This CDR3 is CASSHLTSGGATQETQYF. Written as DNA, the CDR3 is TGCGCCAGCAGCCATTTGACTAGCGGGGGGGCGACGCAAGAGACCCAGTACTTC.

The chain links TRBV4-1 to TRBJ2-5, with 9 bases that match TRBD2. This CDR3 is 15 amino acids long. Germline CDR1 is MGHRA and CDR2 is YSYEKL. V lost 4 bases, J lost 7 bases, and 10 bases stayed unmatched. The CDR3 DNA reads TGCGCCAGCAGCCGCGGGCTAGCGGGGTGGGGGACCCAGTACTTC. Translating it yields CASSRGLAGWGTQYF.

J is TRBJ2-7 and V is TRBV6-6; TRBD1 aligns across 7 bases. The germline gives CDR1 MNHNY, CDR2 SVGAGI (reference sequence). The CDR3 is 14 residues long. The ends lost 6 bases at V and 0 bases at J; junction bases unmatched: 5. The CDR3 nucleotides read TGTGCCAGCAGCCTCCGGGACAGCTCCTACGAGCAGTACTTC. Translation gives CASSLRDSSYEQYF.

The chain carries TRBV5-1 and TRBJ2-7; maybe TRBD2 (6 bases). Germline lookup yields CDR1 SGHRS and CDR2 YFSETQ. With 4 bases removed from V and 0 bases from J, the gap between germline ends came to 11 bases. The CDR3 is 14 residues long. In nucleotides, the CDR3 is TGCGCCAGCAGCCCGGCGGGGTCCTCCTACGAGCAGTACTTC. Translating it yields CASSPAGSSYEQYF.

The genes are TRBV10-1 and TRBJ2-7; D possibly uses TRBD1 or TRBD2 (5 bases each). The CDR3 has 13 residues. V lost 3 bases and J lost 2, with 8 bases in between. The germline V gene encodes CDR1 WNHNN and CDR2 SYGVQD (reference sequence). In DNA, the CDR3 is TGCGCCAGCAGTGACGGGACCACCTACGAGCAGTACTTC. Its protein is CASSDGTTYEQYF.

The gene calls are TRBV6-1 and TRBJ1-3, with a tentative D call TRBD1 (5 bases). This CDR3 has 17 residues. Trimming removed 4 bases from V and 0 bases from J, with 16 bases in between. Per the germline V gene, CDR1 is MNHNS and CDR2 is SASEGT. DNA for the CDR3: TGTGCCAGCAGTGCCTCTTACGACACAGGCTCTGGAAACACCATATATTTT. This sequence encodes CASSASYDTGSGNTIYF.

CDR3 loop: CAISMTGPNTEAFF. CDR3 DNA: TGTGCCATCAGCATGACAGGGCCAAACACTGAAGCTTTCTTT. V usage is TRBV10-3 and J usage is TRBJ1-1, with 7 bases that match TRBD1. Germline trimming cut 6 bases from V and 2 bases from J; bases unmatched to any gene: 6. Germline V gene data show CDR1 as ENHRY and CDR2 as SYGVKD. The CDR3 has 14 amino acids.

The chain carries TRBV6-5 and TRBJ1-3; 7 nucleotides agree with TRBD1. Trimming removed 0 bases from V and 4 bases from J; junction bases left unmatched: 6. Germline V gene lookup returns CDR1 MNHEY and CDR2 SVGAGI. The CDR3 is 16 residues long. In DNA, the CDR3 is TGTGCCAGCAGTTACTCGCTCAGGGGGTCCGGAAACACCATATATTTT. Protein: CASSYSLRGSGNTIYF.

J is TRBJ1-2 and V is TRBV5-1, with 7 bases aligning to TRBD1. The CDR3 is 13 amino acids. V trimming: 6 bases; J trimming: 4 bases; junction bases outside the gene matches: 6. Germline values: CDR1 SGHRS, CDR2 YFSETQ. CDR3 nucleotides: TGCGCCAGCAACAACAGGGGCGGCTATGGCTACACCTTC. Amino acid sequence: CASNNRGGYGYTF.

This sequence joins TRBV10-3 and TRBJ1-1; maybe TRBD1 (6 bases). The germline V gene encodes CDR1 ENHRY and CDR2 SYGVKD. Trimming stripped 8 bases from V and 3 bases from J, with 16 bases between. The CDR3 covers 14 residues. The CDR3 DNA is TGTGCCATCTTCCGCGGGCAGGGGTACACTGAAGCTTTCTTT. It encodes CAIFRGQGYTEAFF.

The rearrangement uses TRBV6-5 and TRBJ2-3, with 10 bases aligning to TRBD1. With V trimmed by 5 bases and J by 9 bases, 11 bases remained unmatched. Germline CDR1 and CDR2: MNHEY and SVGAGI. This CDR3 has 15 amino acids. The chain's CDR3 is CASSAGTGVGGTQYF. The DNA for the CDR3 is TGTGCCAGCAGTGCCGGGACAGGGGTGGGAGGCACGCAGTATTTT.

The count of this clone is one. This chain connects TRBV5-1 to TRBJ1-1; no firm D call. V lost 1 base and J 5 bases, leaving 18 bases between the germline ends. Germline values: CDR1 SGHRS, CDR2 YFSETQ. The CDR3 runs to 16 residues. As DNA, the CDR3 is TGCGCCAGCAGCTTGCAAACCGCCATAGTGTGGACTGAAGCTTTCTTT. Translated, it gives CASSLQTAIVWTEAFF.

The rearrangement uses TRBV6-5 and TRBJ1-2; 7 bases map to TRBD1. J lost 4 bases, V lost 2 bases, and 1 base had no gene match. CDR1 MNHEY and CDR2 SVGAGI come from the germline V gene. CDR3 length equals 13 residues. CDR3 nucleotides: TGTGCCAGCAGTTACAGGGACAGCTATGGCTACACCTTC. It yields the protein CASSYRDSYGYTF.

V usage is TRBV5-1 and J usage is TRBJ2-3, with TRBD2 matching over 9 bases. Trimming cost V 0 bases and J 5 bases; bases outside gene matches: 7. In germline, CDR1 is SGHRS, CDR2 YFSETQ. The CDR3 runs 16 residues. The CDR3 coding sequence is TGCGCCAGCAGCTTGGTTCCTAGCGGGGACTTAGATACGCAGTATTTT. It translates to CASSLVPSGDLDTQYF.

This clone was found a few times. The gene calls are TRBV2 and TRBJ1-5, with 9 bases fitting TRBD1. Germline assignment: CDR1 SNHLY and CDR2 FYNNEI. The J segment lost 9 bases and the V segment lost 7 bases, leaving 7 bases of the junction unmatched. The CDR3 contains 13 residues. The CDR3 DNA reads as TGTGCCAGCATCCCGGACAGGGGTACGCCCCAGCATTTT. Translated: CASIPDRGTPQHF.

Only a few counts were recorded for this clone. The V gene is TRBV7-9, the J gene TRBJ1-2; 8 nucleotides match TRBD1. The V gene end was trimmed by 5 bases and the J gene end by 0 bases; junction bases not matched to a gene: 8. Germline assignment: CDR1 SEHNR and CDR2 FQNEAQ (reference sequence). The CDR3 loop spans 16 amino acids. The CDR3 sequence: CASSPGGAGANYGYTF. In DNA form, the CDR3 reads TGTGCCAGCAGCCCAGGGGGCGCCGGAGCTAACTATGGCTACACCTTC.

J is TRBJ2-1 and V is TRBV28; either TRBD1 or TRBD2 may supply D (6 bases each). Germline V gene lookup returns CDR1 MDHEN and CDR2 SYDVKM. This CDR3 is built from 17 residues. Between the trimmed V and J ends, which lost 4 bases and 3 bases, there was a span of 19 bases. DNA of the CDR3: TGTGCCAGCAGTTCCCGACTCATGGGGGGCCTCTACAATGAGCAGTTCTTC. It encodes CASSSRLMGGLYNEQFF.